Presented here are 18 T cell receptor beta chains from one specimen sequenced in a study of blood T cell repertoires in COVID-19. Profiled with immunoSEQ multiplex PCR; TCRdb holds only in-frame clones, not every one. This sample carries fewer than 300,000 clones, roughly nine tenths of them seen once, and the ten largest clones take 2% to 2.5%. The sample consisted of peripheral blood. The receptors originated from a young woman with COVID-19, enrolled during active disease.

The chain carries TRBV29-1 and TRBJ1-1; D remains unclear. The V and J ends lost 5 bases and 2 bases respectively, with 12 bases between them. The length of the CDR3 is 13 residues. Germline V gene sequence: CDR1 SQVTM, CDR2 ANQGSEA. The CDR3 sequence is CSVKSQFNTEAFF. In nucleotides, the CDR3 is TGCAGCGTTAAGTCACAGTTCAACACTGAAGCTTTCTTT.

Here the CDR3 reads CASSPKERVAYEQYF. DNA of the CDR3: TGTGCCAGTAGTCCCAAGGAGCGGGTTGCCTACGAGCAGTACTTC. The chain has TRBV19 and TRBJ2-7; possible D gene TRBD2, 6 bases. The V end was cut by 5 bases, the J end by 2 bases, with 16 bases between. CDR1 is LNHDA, CDR2 SQIVND, per germline (reference sequence). The CDR3 extends over 15 amino acids. The whole variable domain, filled in from reference TRBV19 and TRBJ2-7, reads DGGITQSPKYLFRKEGQNVTLSCEQNLNHDAMYWYRQDPGQGLRLIYYSQIVNDFQKGDIAEGYSVSREKKESFPLTVTSAQKNPTAFYLCASSPKERVAYEQYFGPGTRLTVT.

The rearrangement links TRBV7-2 to TRBJ1-1, with D possibly being TRBD1 (6 bases). Trimming removed 2 bases from V and 2 bases from J, with 12 bases in between. Germline V gene sequence: CDR1 SGHTA, CDR2 FQGNSA. The CDR3 length is 15 residues. CDR3 sequence reads: CASSLQGSGNTEAFF. CDR3 DNA sequence: TGTGCCAGCAGCTTACAGGGGTCCGGAAACACTGAAGCTTTCTTT.

The chain recombines TRBV11-2 with TRBJ1-1, with a possible D match to TRBD1 (6 bases). Between the trimmed V and J ends, which lost 5 bases and 0 bases, there was a span of 16 bases. This CDR3 comprises 16 residues. Germline CDR1 is SGHAT and CDR2 is FQNNGV. The CDR3 DNA is TGTGCCAGCAGCACCGGACAGAGTACTATGAACACTGAAGCTTTCTTT. Its protein is CASSTGQSTMNTEAFF. Full variable domain (rest looked up from reference TRBV11-2 and TRBJ1-1): EAGVAQSPRYKIIEKRQSVAFWCNPISGHATLYWYQQILGQGPKLLIQFQNNGVVDDSQLPKDRFSAERLKGVDSTLKIQPAKLEDSAVYLCASSTGQSTMNTEAFFGQGTRLTVV.

V gene TRBV7-9 combines with J gene TRBJ1-1; D unclear. Trimming removed 5 bases from V and 4 bases from J, with 17 bases in between. Germline V CDR1 and CDR2: SEHNR, FQNEAQ (reference sequence). The CDR3 is 15 residues long. DNA for the CDR3: TGTGCCAGCAGCCCATCGTTGAAAGCCGCCACTGAAGCTTTCTTT. Translated, it gives CASSPSLKAATEAFF.

The rearrangement joins TRBV11-1 to TRBJ2-5; TRBD1 is a possible D gene (6 bases). Germline V gene lookup returns CDR1 SGHAT and CDR2 FQDESV (reference sequence). V lost 4 bases to trimming and J lost 2 bases, with 14 bases between them. The CDR3 runs 15 residues. The CDR3 region is CASSSSPGQQETQYF. The DNA for the CDR3 is TGTGCCAGCAGCTCATCCCCTGGACAGCAAGAGACCCAGTACTTC.

The chain uses TRBV12-3 or TRBV12-4 and TRBJ1-2, with D perhaps matching TRBD1 (5 bases). The CDR3 runs to 12 residues. The germline V and J ends were trimmed by 7 bases and 8 bases, with 14 bases remaining between them. The chain's CDR3 is CASTKGQGGYTF. In nucleotides, the CDR3 is TGTGCCAGCACCAAGGGGCAGGGCGGCTACACCTTC.

DNA for the CDR3: TGTGCCAGCAGTGAATTATGGGACAGCTACGAGCAGTACTTC. The encoded protein is CASSELWDSYEQYF. The chain links TRBV25-1 to TRBJ2-7, with 7 bases that match TRBD1. Germline V lookup: CDR1 MGHDK, CDR2 SYGVNS. Germline trimming cut 1 base from V and 3 bases from J; bases unmatched to any gene: 3. The CDR3 consists of 14 residues.

This sequence joins TRBV5-6 and TRBJ2-7; 7 positions match TRBD2. The CDR3 is 13 residues long. Per germline, CDR1 SGHDT and CDR2 YYEEEE. V trimming: 2 bases; J trimming: 3 bases; junction bases outside the gene matches: 2. For the CDR3, the DNA is TGTGCCAGCAGCTTCGGGACTAACTACGAGCAGTACTTC. It yields the protein CASSFGTNYEQYF.

This clone was seen once. The DNA for the CDR3 is TGTGCCAGCAGTCTCACCTGGGATGTAGCGGGGTACACAGATACGCAGTATTTT. As protein: CASSLTWDVAGYTDTQYF. The rearrangement joins TRBV27 to TRBJ2-3, with 8 positions matching TRBD2. There are 18 residues in the CDR3. After removal of 5 bases from V and 2 bases from J, the junction contained 15 bases not matched to a gene. CDR1 MNHEY and CDR2 SMNVEV come from the germline V gene (reference sequence).

V gene TRBV2 combines with J gene TRBJ1-5; TRBD1 matches at 7 bases. Germline-derived CDR1 and CDR2 are SNHLY and FYNNEI. Trimming removed 5 bases from V and 4 bases from J; junction bases left unmatched: 5. The CDR3 is 14 amino acids. Written as DNA, the CDR3 is TGTGCCAGCAGTTTGAGCAGGGGGAATCAGCCCCAGCATTTT. It specifies CASSLSRGNQPQHF.

The chain combines TRBV5-1 with TRBJ2-1; the match to TRBD2 covers 7 bases. The CDR3 consists of 12 residues. Germline V gene lookup returns CDR1 SGHRS and CDR2 YFSETQ. V shed 7 bases, J shed 5 bases, and the junction held 3 bases outside the gene matches. DNA for the CDR3: TGCGCCAGCGGGAGGGATAACAATGAGCAGTTCTTC. This sequence encodes CASGRDNNEQFF.

The chain links TRBV5-4 to TRBJ2-7; 7 bases map to TRBD2. In germline, CDR1 is SGHNT, CDR2 YYREEE (reference sequence). This CDR3 is built from 16 residues. After removal of 3 bases from V and 3 bases from J, the junction contained 12 bases not matched to a gene. CDR3 loop: CASSSREKRGGYEQYF. In DNA, the CDR3 is TGTGCCAGCAGCTCCCGGGAAAAGCGGGGAGGCTACGAGCAGTACTTC.

This chain joins TRBV19 and TRBJ1-1, with 10 bases fitting TRBD1. CDR3 size: 14 residues. Per germline, CDR1 LNHDA and CDR2 SQIVND (reference sequence). Unmatched junction bases numbered 4, after V lost 5 bases and J lost 4 bases. CDR3 loop: CASSVDRGSTEAFF. Here the CDR3 DNA reads TGTGCCAGTAGTGTGGACAGGGGGTCCACTGAAGCTTTCTTT.

This clone was found a few times. This rearrangement joins TRBV18 to TRBJ1-1, with no clear D. Germline lookup yields CDR1 KGHSH and CDR2 LQKENI. With 1 base removed from V and 1 base from J, the gap between germline ends came to 4 bases. The CDR3 runs 13 residues. CDR3 bases: TGTGCCAGCTCACCACTAGAGAACACTGAAGCTTTCTTT. Translated, it gives CASSPLENTEAFF.

The gene calls are TRBV29-1 and TRBJ1-5, with D uncertain. CDR3 length: 13 amino acids. Between the trimmed V and J ends, which lost 7 bases and 3 bases, there was a span of 13 bases. Germline lookup yields CDR1 SQVTM and CDR2 ANQGSEA. The CDR3 coding sequence is TGCAGCGCTATGGACTCCATCAATCAGCCCCAGCATTTT. Translating it yields CSAMDSINQPQHF.

The rearrangement links TRBV29-1 to TRBJ2-1; the D is unclear. The CDR3 is 11 residues long. V lost 7 bases and J lost 4, with 8 bases in between. CDR1 and CDR2 from the germline V gene are SQVTM and ANQGSEA. DNA of the CDR3: TGCAGCGCGGGCCTTTACAATGAGCAGTTCTTC. Its translation: CSAGLYNEQFF.

This clone was seen just once. The chain couples TRBV5-1 to TRBJ2-3; 9 bases agree with TRBD2. The V and J ends lost 3 bases and 0 bases, in that order; junction bases with no gene match: 8. The CDR3 contains 17 residues. Germline lookup yields CDR1 SGHRS and CDR2 YFSETQ. CDR3 coding DNA: TGCGCCAGCAGCTCCGGGGCGGGAGGGCCGAGCACAGATACGCAGTATTTT. This sequence encodes CASSSGAGGPSTDTQYF.